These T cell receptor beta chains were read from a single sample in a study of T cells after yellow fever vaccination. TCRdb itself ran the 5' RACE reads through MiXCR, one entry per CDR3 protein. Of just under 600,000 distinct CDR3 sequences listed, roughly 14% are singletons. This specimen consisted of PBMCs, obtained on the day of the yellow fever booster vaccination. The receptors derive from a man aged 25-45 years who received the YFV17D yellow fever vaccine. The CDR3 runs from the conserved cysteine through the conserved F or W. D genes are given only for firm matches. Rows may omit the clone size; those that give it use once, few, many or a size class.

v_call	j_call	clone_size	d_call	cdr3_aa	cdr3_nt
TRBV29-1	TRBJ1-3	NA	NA	CSVSTISGNTIYF	TGCAGCGTGTCCACGATCTCTGGAAACACCATATATTTT
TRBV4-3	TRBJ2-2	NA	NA	CASSQEIARVGELFF	TGCGCCAGCAGCCAGGAAATAGCGAGAGTCGGGGAGCTGTTTTTT
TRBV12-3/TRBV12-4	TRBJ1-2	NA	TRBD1	CASSPGQGQNYGYTF	TGTGCCAGCAGTCCGGGACAGGGACAAAACTATGGCTACACCTTC
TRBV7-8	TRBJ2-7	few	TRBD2	CASSPLAGEYEQYF	TGTGCCAGCAGCCCCCTTGCGGGGGAATACGAGCAGTACTTC
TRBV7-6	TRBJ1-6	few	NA	CASSLDADGGSPLHF	TGTGCCAGCAGCTTAGATGCGGACGGCGGTTCACCCCTCCACTTT
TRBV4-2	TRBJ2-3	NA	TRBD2	CASSRSTSVNTDTQYF	TGTGCCAGCAGCCGGTCGACTAGCGTCAACACAGATACGCAGTATTTT
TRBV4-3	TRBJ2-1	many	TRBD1	CASSQEGQGFQFF	TGCGCCAGCAGCCAAGAGGGACAGGGCTTTCAGTTCTTC
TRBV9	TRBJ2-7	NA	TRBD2	CASSENSGSEQYF	TGTGCCAGCAGTGAAAATAGCGGGAGCGAGCAGTACTTC
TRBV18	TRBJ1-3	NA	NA	CASSPQMASGNTIYF	TGTGCCAGCTCACCACAGATGGCCTCTGGAAACACCATATATTTT
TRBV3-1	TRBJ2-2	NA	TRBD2	CASSQASGGPNTGELFF	TGTGCCAGCAGCCAAGCGTCGGGAGGACCGAACACCGGGGAGCTGTTTTTT
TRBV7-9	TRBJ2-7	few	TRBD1	CASDRGHYEQYF	TGTGCCAGCGACAGGGGACATTACGAGCAGTACTTC
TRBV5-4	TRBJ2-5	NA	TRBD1	CASGFRDREETQYF	TGTGCCAGCGGCTTCCGGGACAGGGAGGAGACCCAGTACTTC
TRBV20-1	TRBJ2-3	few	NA	CSAPLPASADTQYF	TGCAGTGCCCCCCTGCCCGCCAGCGCAGATACGCAGTATTTT
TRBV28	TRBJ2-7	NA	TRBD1	CASSSFGTGLYEQYF	TGTGCCAGCAGTTCCTTTGGGACAGGCCTGTACGAGCAGTACTTC
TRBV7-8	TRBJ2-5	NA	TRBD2	CASSPLGRYQETQYF	TGTGCCAGCAGCCCTCTCGGGAGGTACCAAGAGACCCAGTACTTC
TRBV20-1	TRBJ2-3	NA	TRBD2	CSFGSREGRTDTQYF	TGCAGTTTTGGATCGCGGGAGGGCCGCACAGATACGCAGTATTTT
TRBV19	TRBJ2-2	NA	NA	CASGTGFNTGELFF	TGTGCCAGTGGCACGGGTTTCAACACCGGGGAGCTGTTTTTT
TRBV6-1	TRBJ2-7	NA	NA	CASTGLGIIGSYEQYF	TGTGCCAGTACAGGGTTGGGGATAATCGGTTCCTACGAGCAGTACTTC
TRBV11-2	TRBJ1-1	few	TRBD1	CASSSKVTGGGNTANTEAFF	TGTGCCAGCAGCTCCAAGGTAACAGGGGGCGGAAACACTGCGAACACTGAAGCTTTCTTT
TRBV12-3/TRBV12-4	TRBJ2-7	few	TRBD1	CASSFQGVLYEQYF	TGTGCCAGCAGTTTTCAGGGGGTTCTCTACGAGCAGTACTTC
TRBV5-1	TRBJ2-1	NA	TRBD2	CASSLVLLAPYNEQFF	TGCGCCAGCAGCTTGGTCCTACTAGCGCCCTACAATGAGCAGTTCTTC
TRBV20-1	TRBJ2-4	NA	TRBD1	CSARAVTGYPNIQYF	TGCAGTGCTAGAGCTGTGACAGGGTACCCCAACATTCAGTACTTC
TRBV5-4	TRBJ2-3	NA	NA	CATSNQGPITDTQYF	TGTGCCACCTCAAACCAGGGACCAATCACAGATACGCAGTATTTT
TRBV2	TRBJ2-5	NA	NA	CASRKALGLGTETQYF	TGTGCCAGCAGGAAGGCGCTCGGCTTAGGGACAGAGACCCAGTACTTC
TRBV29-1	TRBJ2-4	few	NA	CSVESGLAKNIQYF	TGCAGCGTTGAATCTGGACTAGCCAAAAACATTCAGTACTTC
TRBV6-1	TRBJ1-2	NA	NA	CASTPGGFYGYTF	TGTGCCAGCACTCCGGGCGGGTTCTACGGCTACACCTTC
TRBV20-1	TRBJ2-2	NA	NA	CSAARAGTNTGELFF	TGCAGTGCTGCCAGGGCGGGGACGAACACCGGGGAGCTGTTTTTT
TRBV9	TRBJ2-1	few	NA	CASSVSGTSNEQFF	TGTGCCAGCAGCGTAAGCGGGACATCGAATGAGCAGTTCTTC
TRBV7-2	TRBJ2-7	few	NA	CASSFTRGGYEQYF	TGTGCCAGCAGCTTTACCCGGGGCGGGTACGAGCAGTACTTC
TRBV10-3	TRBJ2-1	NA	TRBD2	CAISPTSGDGVKNEQFF	TGTGCCATCAGCCCGACTAGCGGGGACGGAGTGAAAAATGAGCAGTTCTTC
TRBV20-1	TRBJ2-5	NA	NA	CSARDAGGETQYF	TGCAGTGCTAGAGACGCCGGCGGGGAGACCCAGTACTTC
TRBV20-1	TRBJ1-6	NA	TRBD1	CSAPDRINSPLHF	TGCAGTGCTCCGGACAGGATTAATTCACCCCTCCACTTT
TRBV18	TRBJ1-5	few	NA	CASSRANQPQHF	TGTGCCAGCTCACGCGCGAATCAGCCCCAGCATTTT
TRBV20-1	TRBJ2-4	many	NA	CSAPHMDIQYF	TGCAGTGCCCCCCATATGGACATTCAGTACTTC
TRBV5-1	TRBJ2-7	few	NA	CASSSTFGGWEEQYF	TGCGCCAGCAGCTCTACCTTTGGGGGCTGGGAAGAGCAGTACTTC
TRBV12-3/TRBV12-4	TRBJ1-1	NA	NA	CASSSRGGTNTEAFF	TGTGCCAGCAGCTCCCGGGGGGGGACGAACACTGAAGCTTTCTTT
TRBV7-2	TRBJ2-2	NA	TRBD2	CASSQRLAGGPGELFF	TGTGCCAGCAGCCAACGGTTAGCGGGAGGGCCCGGGGAGCTGTTTTTT
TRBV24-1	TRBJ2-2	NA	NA	CATSEPTGAIGELFF	TGTGCCACCAGTGAGCCAACGGGAGCAATCGGGGAGCTGTTTTTT
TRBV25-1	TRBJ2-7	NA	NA	CASTRGYEQYF	TGTGCCAGCACCAGGGGTTACGAGCAGTACTTC
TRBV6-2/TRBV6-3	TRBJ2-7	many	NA	CASRLSAVVYEQYF	TGTGCCAGCCGACTGAGCGCGGTGGTCTACGAGCAGTACTTC
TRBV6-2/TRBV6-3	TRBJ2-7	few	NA	CASSSVPSERSPEQYF	TGTGCCAGCAGTTCAGTTCCTAGCGAGAGATCCCCCGAGCAGTACTTC
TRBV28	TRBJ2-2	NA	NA	CASIPGGQFTGELFF	TGTGCCAGCATCCCCGGGGGACAATTCACCGGGGAGCTGTTTTTT
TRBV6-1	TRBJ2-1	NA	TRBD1	CASRTPTGQGALNEQFF	TGTGCCAGCAGAACCCCAACGGGACAGGGGGCGCTGAATGAGCAGTTCTTC
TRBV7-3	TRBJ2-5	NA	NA	CASSQTGTLGETQYF	TGTGCCAGCAGCCAGACCGGGACCCTGGGAGAGACCCAGTACTTC